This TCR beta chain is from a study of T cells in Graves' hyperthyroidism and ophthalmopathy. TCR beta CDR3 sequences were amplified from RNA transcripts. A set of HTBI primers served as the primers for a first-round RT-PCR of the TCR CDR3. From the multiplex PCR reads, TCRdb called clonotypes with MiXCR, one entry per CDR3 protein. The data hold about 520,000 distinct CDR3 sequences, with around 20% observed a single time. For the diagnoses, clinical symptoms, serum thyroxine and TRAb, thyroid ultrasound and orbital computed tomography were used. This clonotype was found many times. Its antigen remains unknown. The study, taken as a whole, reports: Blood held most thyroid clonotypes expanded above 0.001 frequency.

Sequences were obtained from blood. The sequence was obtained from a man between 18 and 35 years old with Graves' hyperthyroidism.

CDR3 DNA sequence: TGTGCCAGCAGTGAAGGGACAGGGCCGGGCTATGGCTACACCTTC. The encoded protein is CASSEGTGPGYGYTF. The rearrangement uses TRBV6-1 and TRBJ1-2; TRBD1 agrees at 8 bases. Unmatched junction bases numbered 5, after V lost 1 base and J lost 4 bases. The CDR3 sequence is 15 residues long. The germline gives CDR1 MNHNS, CDR2 SASEGT.